This is a list of T cell receptor beta chains from one sample in a study of metastatic and nonmetastatic thyroid tumors. TCRdb re-called the PCR reads with MiXCR. The sample records approximately 16,000 clones, 9.5% to 15% being singletons. The material sequenced was tumor tissue. The receptors were gathered from a female donor with papillary thyroid cancer or a benign thyroid nodule (not recorded which). Some clones in this sample may be carry-over from other donors' samples. Both conserved end residues are part of each CDR3. Clone size appears in some rows only: once, few, many, or a class for an expanded clone.

v_gene	abundance	j_gene	CDR3aa
TRBV18	many	TRBJ2-5	CASSPFQGLETQYF
TRBV4-1	many	TRBJ2-1	CASSQVGLADYNEQFF
TRBV7-9	many	TRBJ1-4	CASSLGTGSYEKLFF
TRBV20-1	many	TRBJ1-6	CSAITNRGRGSPLHF
TRBV9	.	TRBJ2-1	CASSVGPSGGAPGPYNEQFF
TRBV6-1	many	TRBJ1-1	CASKREGGTEAFF
TRBV4-3	many	TRBJ2-1	CASSQETGTGGNEQFF
TRBV5-5	many	TRBJ1-2	CASSLGQGDGYTF
TRBV7-7	many	TRBJ2-2	CASSLNSYTGELFF
TRBV30	.	TRBJ2-7	CAWSPGLAGAYEQYF
TRBV19	many	TRBJ2-7	CASTPGELYEQYF
TRBV14	many	TRBJ1-1	CASSRTGTEAFF
TRBV5-1	many	TRBJ2-7	CASSLAGAGGEQYF
TRBV10-1	many	TRBJ1-2	CASSEYTDGYTF
TRBV4-2	few	TRBJ2-3	CASSRVQGAGTDTQYF
TRBV28	few	TRBJ2-1	CASSNPGYNEQFF
TRBV28	many	TRBJ1-5	CASSFGQGGQPQHF
TRBV27	many	TRBJ2-1	CASSWDRGGNNEQFF
TRBV14	.	TRBJ2-5	CTSSQEVDGPETQYF